Below, 12 T cell receptor beta chains from the same sample are listed, as sequenced in a study of T cell repertoires in cytomegalovirus infection (dated by TCRdb to the late 2010s). Sequencing used an Illumina HiSeq 1500. Using fastp at Q25 and MiXCR, TCRdb reprocessed the public reads and kept productive beta chains. Identical CDR3 proteins give one entry, which carries the most common genes and DNA. The sample table contains about 890,000 distinct CDR3 sequences; only one count was recorded for approximately 31% of them. The ten largest clones capture about 14% of the sample. The sample's treatment or condition label is to be understood as: in vitro stimulation with specific CMV peptide epitopes to enrich CMV-specific T cells. Antigen specificity for these receptors is unknown. The specimen comprised cultured CD8+ T cells from PBMCs, sampled from culture after CMV antigen stimulation. Receptors originate from a human donor in good health (CMV status not recorded). Some clones in this sample may be carry-over from other donors' samples.

This chain connects TRBV4-3 to TRBJ2-1, with D perhaps matching TRBD1 or TRBD2 (6 bases each). V shed 0 bases and J shed 5 bases, with 17 bases lying between them. Germline V gene lookup returns CDR1 LGHNA and CDR2 YSLEER. CDR3 length equals 17 residues. The chain's CDR3 is CASSQEGWWGANNEQFF. Here the CDR3 DNA reads TGCGCCAGCAGCCAAGAAGGCTGGTGGGGGGCCAACAATGAGCAGTTCTTC.

The V gene is TRBV25-1, the J gene TRBJ1-5; D call uncertain. The CDR3 length is 14 residues. V lost 2 bases and J 3 bases, leaving 8 bases between the germline ends. Germline CDR1 reads MGHDK; CDR2 reads SYGVNS. Written as DNA, the CDR3 is TGTGCCAGCAGTGAAGTCAGAACCAATCAGCCCCAGCATTTT. Its protein is CASSEVRTNQPQHF.

J is TRBJ2-2 and V is TRBV7-8; D is perhaps TRBD1 (7 bases). Germline-derived CDR1 and CDR2 are SGHVS and FQNEAQ. There are 18 residues in the CDR3. V was clipped by 5 bases and J by 2 bases, with 21 bases between them. CDR3 nucleotides: TGTGCCAGCAGCCTAATAGACAGGGTGGCGGGAAACACCGGGGAGCTGTTTTTT. As protein: CASSLIDRVAGNTGELFF. Using reference TRBV7-8 and TRBJ2-2 for the parts outside the CDR3, the full variable domain is GAGVSQSPRYKVAKRGQDVALRCDPISGHVSLFWYQQALGQGPEFLTYFQNEAQLDKSGLPSDRFFAERPEGSVSTLKIQRTQQEDSAVYLCASSLIDRVAGNTGELFFGEGSRLTVL.

The chain uses TRBV19 and TRBJ2-3; perhaps TRBD1 as D (5 bases). The CDR3 consists of 15 residues. V was cut by 1 base and J by 2 bases, with 10 bases left in between. The germline V gene encodes CDR1 LNHDA and CDR2 SQIVND (reference sequence). CDR3 loop: CASSIAGRTTDTQYF. The CDR3 DNA sequence: TGTGCCAGTAGTATAGCAGGGCGAACCACAGATACGCAGTATTTT.

This chain uses TRBV6-6 with TRBJ2-7; 12 bases are a match to TRBD2. V trimming: 6 bases; J trimming: 7 bases; junction bases outside the gene matches: 10. The CDR3 has 15 amino acids. Germline CDR1 reads MNHNY; CDR2 reads SVGAGI (reference sequence). The CDR3 protein is CASRLLAGGSEEQYV. CDR3 DNA sequence: TGTGCCAGCAGGCTACTAGCGGGGGGAAGCGAAGAGCAGTACGTC.

The CDR3 DNA reads TGTGCCAGCAGTTATAGCGGGGGGGCTCCAGAGACCCAGTACTTC. Protein: CASSYSGGAPETQYF. The chain employs TRBV12-3 or TRBV12-4 and TRBJ2-5, with 11 nucleotides matching TRBD2. The V segment lost 4 bases and the J segment 4 bases; nucleotides outside the gene matches: 5. The length of the CDR3 is 15 residues.

For the CDR3, the DNA is TGTGCCAGCAGTTATGCTAGGGAAATCTACAATGAGCAGTTCTTC. It specifies CASSYAREIYNEQFF. The chain couples TRBV6-5 to TRBJ2-1; D is unclear. Germline CDR1 MNHEY, CDR2 SVGAGI. There are 15 residues in the CDR3. The germline V and J ends were trimmed by 3 bases and 3 bases, with 12 bases remaining between them.

This sequence joins TRBV4-3 and TRBJ2-6; tentative D call: TRBD2 (6 bases). The length of the CDR3 is 17 residues. V lost 0 bases, J lost 2 bases, and 11 bases lay in between. Germline lookup yields CDR1 LGHNA and CDR2 YSLEER. Here the CDR3 DNA reads TGCGCCAGCAGCCAAGATAGGAGGGGCGCTGGGGCCAACGTCCTGACTTTC. It translates to CASSQDRRGAGANVLTF.

This clonotype was seen many times. This sequence joins TRBV7-2 and TRBJ2-5; 10 positions agree with TRBD1. V trimming: 1 base; J trimming: 2 bases; junction bases outside the gene matches: 1. This CDR3 is built from 15 residues. Germline CDR1 reads SGHTA; CDR2 reads FQGNSA. The CDR3: CASSLEDRGQETQYF. DNA for the CDR3: TGTGCCAGCAGCTTAGAGGACAGGGGGCAAGAGACCCAGTACTTC. Looking up the rest from reference TRBV7-2 and TRBJ2-5 gives the full variable domain: GAGVSQSPSNKVTEKGKDVELRCDPISGHTALYWYRQSLGQGLEFLIYFQGNSAPDKSGLPSDRFSAERTGGSVSTLTIQRTQQEDSAVYLCASSLEDRGQETQYFGPGTRLLVL.

This clonotype was seen at least ten times. The chain is built from TRBV7-6 and TRBJ1-2; D is unclear. The CDR3 contains 13 residues. The germline V gene encodes CDR1 SGHVS and CDR2 FNYEAQ. The V end lost 4 bases, the J end lost 4 bases, and 10 bases lay between the germline ends. In nucleotides, the CDR3 is TGTGCCAGCAGCTCGACTGACGGCTATGGCTACACCTTC. Translating gives CASSSTDGYGYTF.

The V and J genes are TRBV2 and TRBJ2-1; D perhaps matches TRBD2 (7 bases). Germline CDR1 and CDR2: SNHLY and FYNNEI. Trimming stripped 7 bases from V and 5 bases from J, with 9 bases between. The CDR3 totals 12 residues. DNA of the CDR3: TGTGCCAGCATCGGGGGGCACAATGAGCAGTTCTTC. Translated: CASIGGHNEQFF.

The rearrangement links TRBV4-1 to TRBJ1-6, with D possibly TRBD1 on 5 matching bases. Between the trimmed V and J ends, which lost 1 base and 6 bases, there was a span of 10 bases. This CDR3 contains 15 residues. CDR1 is MGHRA, CDR2 YSYEKL, per germline. CDR3 DNA sequence: TGCGCCAGCAGCCAAGGATCAGGGATTAATTCACCCCTCCACTTT. Protein sequence: CASSQGSGINSPLHF.